One sample yielded the 3 T cell receptor beta chains listed below, sequenced in a study of CD4+ T cells in melanoma. Profiled with immunoSEQ multiplex PCR; TCRdb holds only in-frame clones, not every one. The profile shows around 110,000 clones, 92% of them singletons. Input material: peripheral blood. These TCRs come from a human donor with melanoma.

This clone was observed a single time. The V gene is TRBV28, the J gene TRBJ2-7; D gene uncertain. Between the trimmed V and J ends, which lost 6 bases and 8 bases, there was a span of 8 bases. The CDR3 spans 10 residues. Looked up from germline, CDR1 is MDHEN and CDR2 is SYDVKM. CDR3 DNA: TGTGCCAGCAGATTAAACAAGCAGTACTTC. Its translation is CASRLNKQYF.

The V call is TRBV19, the J call TRBJ2-1; D unresolved. Between the trimmed V and J ends, which lost 0 bases and 10 bases, there was a span of 10 bases. Looked up from germline, CDR1 is LNHDA and CDR2 is SQIVND (reference sequence). The CDR3 has 13 residues. CDR3 in DNA: TGTGCCAGTAGTATAGATCGACACCCCGAGCAGTTCTTC. Translation: CASSIDRHPEQFF.

The chain is built from TRBV5-6 and TRBJ1-1; TRBD1 might be the D (6 bases). Trimming pared 4 bases from V and 0 bases from J, leaving 13 bases between. The germline V gene has CDR1 SGHDT and CDR2 YYEEEE. The CDR3 sequence is 15 residues long. DNA for the CDR3: TGTGCCAGCAGCCCTGTGGGGGCAATGAACACTGAAGCTTTCTTT. Its protein product is CASSPVGAMNTEAFF.